Listed here is a single TCR beta chain. Its antigen is unknown. Investigators reverse transcribed all isolated RNA, so they sequenced expressed TCRB transcripts. Regulatory, naive and central memory T cell samples averaged around 3.6 million reads. The protocol was immunoSEQ multiplex PCR, while the TCRdb copy is restricted to in-frame clones and leaves out a portion. The table records about 280,000 clones, about 15% of them present only once. These data originate in a study of beta chain features in type 1 diabetes. Study-wide context: On cell yields, gender and age, patients and healthy donors were similar.

CDR1 and CDR2 from the germline V gene are LNHDA and SQIVND (reference sequence). This CDR3 comprises 18 residues. V dropped 4 bases and J dropped 2 bases, with 18 bases sitting between them. In total, each donor contributed a single heparinised blood draw that averaged about 100 mL. Once sorted, every population was more than 95% pure. Points from the study as a whole: All four CD4+ subsets from Type 1 diabetes patients carried moderately but significantly shorter TCRB CDR3s.

The sample was naive CD4+ T cells from blood. The TCR was taken from a young man with type 1 diabetes. This sequence joins TRBV19 and TRBJ2-6; the D gene is possibly TRBD1 (7 bases). The CDR3 DNA reads as TGTGCCAGTAGTACCCCGCCAGGGGGGTTGACTGGGGCCAACGTCCTGACTTTC. Protein: CASSTPPGGLTGANVLTF.